The rows below give T cell receptor beta chains drawn from one sample of a study of CD4 T cells in relation to SARS-CoV-2 and coronaviruses. The method was immunoSEQ multiplex PCR; TCRdb's version includes in-frame clones alone and lacks a portion of them. The data hold about 29,000 clones, with approximately 76% observed a single time. These receptors lack a known antigen. The specimen sequenced was CD4+ T cells from PBMCs, cultured in vitro. Receptors were obtained from a human donor in good health. The CDR3 runs from the conserved cysteine through the conserved F or W. Fields, in order: J gene, D gene, V gene, clone size, CDR3 protein, CDR3 DNA. D genes are given only for firm matches. Part of the rows lack a size; the others show once, few, many or a class for expanded clones.

j_call: TRBJ2-5; d_call: TRBD1; v_call: TRBV4-1; clone_size: -; cdr3_aa: CASSPDRGPSETQYF; cdr3_nt: TGCGCCAGCAGCCCTGACAGGGGGCCATCAGAGACCCAGTACTTC
j_call: TRBJ2-5; d_call: -; v_call: TRBV7-6; clone_size: once; cdr3_aa: CASSLGVTRLEETQYF; cdr3_nt: TGTGCCAGCAGCTTAGGGGTTACACGGTTAGAAGAGACCCAGTACTTC
j_call: TRBJ1-2; d_call: -; v_call: TRBV7-9; clone_size: few; cdr3_aa: CASSLGLQFYGYTF; cdr3_nt: TGTGCCAGCAGCTTAGGGCTACAGTTCTATGGCTACACCTTC
j_call: TRBJ2-3; d_call: -; v_call: TRBV7-8; clone_size: -; cdr3_aa: CASSFWGRPGDTQYF; cdr3_nt: TGTGCCAGCAGCTTTTGGGGACGTCCCGGGGATACGCAGTATTTT
j_call: TRBJ2-5; d_call: -; v_call: TRBV19; clone_size: -; cdr3_aa: CASSRTPQETQYF; cdr3_nt: TGTGCCAGTTCCCGAACGCCCCAAGAGACCCAGTACTTC
j_call: TRBJ2-1; d_call: TRBD1; v_call: TRBV29-1; clone_size: few; cdr3_aa: CSAGNRDSEYEQFF; cdr3_nt: TGCAGCGCCGGGAACCGGGACAGCGAGTATGAGCAGTTCTTC
j_call: TRBJ1-1; d_call: -; v_call: TRBV7-3; clone_size: few; cdr3_aa: CASSFGGGRNTEAFF; cdr3_nt: TGTGCCAGCAGCTTCGGGGGCGGCCGGAACACTGAAGCTTTCTTT
j_call: TRBJ1-2; d_call: -; v_call: TRBV4-2; clone_size: -; cdr3_aa: CASSQDLGYGYTF; cdr3_nt: TGTGCCAGCAGCCAAGATCTGGGGTATGGCTACACCTTC
j_call: TRBJ2-7; d_call: -; v_call: TRBV7-9; clone_size: -; cdr3_aa: CASSLRGAGEQYF; cdr3_nt: TGTGCCAGCAGCTTACGGGGAGCGGGCGAGCAGTACTTC
j_call: TRBJ1-6; d_call: -; v_call: TRBV6-2/TRBV6-3; clone_size: once; cdr3_aa: CASSPTDASSYNSPLHF; cdr3_nt: TGTGCCAGCAGCCCGACAGATGCCAGCTCCTATAATTCACCCCTCCACTTT
j_call: TRBJ1-5; d_call: -; v_call: TRBV6-5; clone_size: -; cdr3_aa: CASRSNRVGNQPQHF; cdr3_nt: TGTGCCAGCAGGTCGAACAGGGTGGGCAATCAGCCCCAGCATTTT
j_call: TRBJ1-4; d_call: TRBD1; v_call: TRBV4-1; clone_size: once; cdr3_aa: CASSQEVVGWQGAEKLFF; cdr3_nt: TGCGCCAGCAGCCAAGAAGTGGTAGGGTGGCAGGGGGCGGAAAAACTGTTTTTT
j_call: TRBJ2-5; d_call: -; v_call: TRBV3-1/TRBV3-2; clone_size: -; cdr3_aa: CASSPPGEGAQGTQYF; cdr3_nt: TGTGCCAGCAGCCCCCCAGGGGAGGGGGCCCAGGGGACCCAGTACTTC
j_call: TRBJ2-2; d_call: TRBD1; v_call: TRBV7-2; clone_size: few; cdr3_aa: CASSPIQGFSTGELFF; cdr3_nt: TGTGCCAGCAGCCCGATACAGGGGTTCTCCACCGGGGAGCTGTTTTTT
j_call: TRBJ2-2; d_call: TRBD2; v_call: TRBV19; clone_size: -; cdr3_aa: CASSLQGGRNTGELFF; cdr3_nt: TGTGCCAGTAGTCTCCAGGGCGGGAGAAACACCGGGGAGCTGTTTTTT
j_call: TRBJ2-1; d_call: -; v_call: TRBV4-2; clone_size: medium-sized; cdr3_aa: CASSQSRAGEQFF; cdr3_nt: TGTGCCAGCAGCCAATCCCGGGCTGGTGAGCAGTTCTTC
j_call: TRBJ2-7; d_call: TRBD1; v_call: TRBV9; clone_size: -; cdr3_aa: CASSPPRGNGYEQYF; cdr3_nt: TGTGCCAGCAGCCCTCCCAGGGGGAATGGCTACGAGCAGTACTTC
j_call: TRBJ2-3; d_call: -; v_call: TRBV29-1; clone_size: -; cdr3_aa: CSVDSSTTDTQYF; cdr3_nt: TGCAGCGTTGATTCTTCTACCACAGATACGCAGTATTTT
j_call: TRBJ1-1; d_call: TRBD1; v_call: TRBV5-4; clone_size: -; cdr3_aa: CASSLDRGHTEAFF; cdr3_nt: TGTGCCAGCAGCTTGGACAGGGGCCACACTGAAGCTTTCTTT
j_call: TRBJ2-1; d_call: -; v_call: TRBV11-2; clone_size: -; cdr3_aa: CASSRNPQGGTYNEQFF; cdr3_nt: TGTGCCAGCAGCAGAAACCCCCAGGGGGGAACATACAATGAGCAGTTCTTC
j_call: TRBJ1-2; d_call: -; v_call: TRBV28; clone_size: -; cdr3_aa: CASSLQGSYGYTF; cdr3_nt: TGTGCCAGCAGTTTACAGGGCTCCTATGGCTACACCTTC
j_call: TRBJ2-1; d_call: TRBD2; v_call: TRBV6-2/TRBV6-3; clone_size: -; cdr3_aa: CASSWGGSSNEQFF; cdr3_nt: TGTGCCAGCAGTTGGGGCGGGAGTTCCAATGAGCAGTTCTTC
j_call: TRBJ1-6; d_call: -; v_call: TRBV18; clone_size: once; cdr3_aa: CASSPLFVSDKGTSTLGDSPLHF; cdr3_nt: TGTGCCAGCTCACCACTTTTCGTTTCCGATAAAGGGACCTCTACCCTGGGTGATTCACCCCTCCACTTT
j_call: TRBJ2-6; d_call: -; v_call: TRBV5-1; clone_size: -; cdr3_aa: CASSLGANVLTF; cdr3_nt: TGCGCCAGCAGCCTCGGGGCCAACGTCCTGACTTTC
j_call: TRBJ1-4; d_call: -; v_call: TRBV28; clone_size: few; cdr3_aa: CASTRLGTNEKLFF; cdr3_nt: TGTGCCAGCACCCGTCTTGGAACTAATGAAAAACTGTTTTTT
j_call: TRBJ2-5; d_call: TRBD1; v_call: TRBV9; clone_size: -; cdr3_aa: CASSGGTGVGETQYF; cdr3_nt: TGTGCCAGCAGCGGTGGGACAGGGGTTGGAGAGACCCAGTACTTC